The TCR beta chain under discussion was sequenced for a study of shared clonotypes between healthy human individuals. Study as a whole: Plates per donor: three CD4 naive, three CD4 memory, two CD8 naive, one CD8 memory.

Only CD45RO-negative cells positively selected for CCR7 counted as naive CD8 cells, so terminally differentiated effector memory CD45RA+ cells were excluded. CDR1 GTSNPN and CDR2 SVGIG come from the germline V gene (reference sequence). The CDR3 totals 12 residues. Trimming removed 5 bases at V and 2 bases at J, with 10 bases between. Each PCR replicate from the sorted subsets contained around 0.2 ug DNA, which is some 31,000 T cell genomes. Profiling relied on immunoSEQ multiplex PCR, and the TCRdb table lists in-frame clones only, not all of them. Of almost 700,000 clones in the sample, about 92% were seen once. This clone was counted a few times. What it binds is not known. Findings and caveats of the study: Only blood underwent sampling, and tissue repertoires likely differ.

The clonotype was recovered from a man aged 30 to 39 in good health. Sequenced input: naive CD8+ T cells sorted from blood. The chain links TRBV30 to TRBJ2-7; maybe TRBD1 (5 bases). In DNA form, the CDR3 reads TGTGCCTGGGAAGGGGCCGCCTACGAGCAGTACTTC. This encodes CAWEGAAYEQYF.